The T cell receptor (beta chain) under discussion was sequenced for a study of cytomegalovirus exposure and HLA in healthy donors. In the PCR, 60 Vbeta and 13 Jbeta primers were used. Here immunoSEQ multiplex PCR was the method, and the copy in TCRdb shows in-frame clones only, minus some. The sample records approximately 190,000 clones, 82% being singletons. With regard to this clone: Antigen unknown.

CDR1 is MNHNS, CDR2 SASEGT, per germline. The CDR3 runs 15 residues. V gave up 2 bases and J gave up 1 base, with 10 bases separating them. Broader study findings: Rare TCR sequences predominated, though certain public TCRs were found in many donors. It was only CMV serostatus that was available as immune exposure information.

The source of this sequence is a boy between 2 and 15 years old in good health and CMV-seronegative. The rearrangement links TRBV6-1 to TRBJ2-3, with D perhaps matching TRBD1 (6 bases). Input material: PBMCs. The CDR3 bases are TGTGCCAGCAGTGAACAGGGGATGCGCACAGATACGCAGTATTTT. Its translation is CASSEQGMRTDTQYF.